The entry below describes one T cell receptor (beta chain). The data derive from a study of blood T cells in healthy people across ages. Alongside a J-beta primer mix, a sample-barcoded 5' primer served in a second PCR lasting about 7 to 11 cycles. MiXCR, run by TCRdb on the 5' RACE reads, gives a single entry per CDR3 protein. Of approximately 600,000 distinct CDR3 sequences listed, 58% are singletons. Sequences were obtained from blood. The receptor was derived from a man in his sixties in good health.

The CDR3, as DNA: TGTGCCAGCAGTTTTGGACTAGCCTACGAGCAGTACTTC. It codes for CASSFGLAYEQYF. This chain links TRBV9 with TRBJ2-7, with 7 bases aligning to TRBD2. Germline V gene data show CDR1 as SGDLS and CDR2 as YYNGEE. CDR3 length: 13 residues. Losses at the gene ends were 5 bases for V and 2 bases for J; bases not matched to a gene: 4.